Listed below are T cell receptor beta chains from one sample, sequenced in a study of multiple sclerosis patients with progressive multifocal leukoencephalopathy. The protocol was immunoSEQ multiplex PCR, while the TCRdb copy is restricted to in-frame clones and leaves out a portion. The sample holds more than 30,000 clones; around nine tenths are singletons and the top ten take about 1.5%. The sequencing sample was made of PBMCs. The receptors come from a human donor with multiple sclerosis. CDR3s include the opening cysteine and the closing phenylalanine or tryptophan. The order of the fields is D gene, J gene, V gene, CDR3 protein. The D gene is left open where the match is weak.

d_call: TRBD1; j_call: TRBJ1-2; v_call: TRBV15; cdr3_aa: CATSRDRQGSNLGYTF
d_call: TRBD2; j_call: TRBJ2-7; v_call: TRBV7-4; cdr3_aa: CASSPPEAGGSNEQYF
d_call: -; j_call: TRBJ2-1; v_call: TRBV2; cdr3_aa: CASSETGYNEQFF
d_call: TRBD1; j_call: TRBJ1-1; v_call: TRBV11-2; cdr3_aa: CASSLVGTGTEAFF
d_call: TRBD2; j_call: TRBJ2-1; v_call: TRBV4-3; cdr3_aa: CASSPELAGALSSYNEQFF
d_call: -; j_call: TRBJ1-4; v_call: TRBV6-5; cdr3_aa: CASSYLGRANEKLFF
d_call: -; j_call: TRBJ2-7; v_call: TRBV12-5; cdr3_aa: CASGLVLGSHGAYEQYF
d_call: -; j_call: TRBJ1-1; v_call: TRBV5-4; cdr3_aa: CASSLTAMNTEAFF
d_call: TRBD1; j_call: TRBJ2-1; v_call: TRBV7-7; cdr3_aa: CASSPWTGTGGIKEQFF
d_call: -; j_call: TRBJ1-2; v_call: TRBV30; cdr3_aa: CAWSPGNYGYTF
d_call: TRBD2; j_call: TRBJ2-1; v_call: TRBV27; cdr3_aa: CASSSREYGEQFF
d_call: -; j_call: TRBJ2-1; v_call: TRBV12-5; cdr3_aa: CASALGEPYNEQFF
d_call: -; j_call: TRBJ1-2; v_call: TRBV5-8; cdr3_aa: CASLSGVGGYTF
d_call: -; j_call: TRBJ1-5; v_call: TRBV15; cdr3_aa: CATSRERQPQHF
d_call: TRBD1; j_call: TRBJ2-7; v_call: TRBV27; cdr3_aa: CASRSSLRTGLNEQYF
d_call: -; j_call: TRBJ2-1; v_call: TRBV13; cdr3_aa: CASRPIRESYNEQFF
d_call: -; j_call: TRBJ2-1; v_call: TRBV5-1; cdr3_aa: CASSLDYNEQFF
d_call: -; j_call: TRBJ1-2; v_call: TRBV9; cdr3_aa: CAPRPEGGYTF
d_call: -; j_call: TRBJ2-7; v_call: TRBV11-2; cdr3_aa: CASAPGGLGYEQYF
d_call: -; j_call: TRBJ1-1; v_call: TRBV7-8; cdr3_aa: CASSQWVGPNTEAFF
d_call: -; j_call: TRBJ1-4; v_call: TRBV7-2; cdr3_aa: CASSQGLGAGKLFF
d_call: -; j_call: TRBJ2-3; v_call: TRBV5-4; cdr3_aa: CASRDGRRTDTQYF
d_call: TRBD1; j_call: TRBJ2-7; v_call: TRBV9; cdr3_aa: CASSWTGDSYEQYF
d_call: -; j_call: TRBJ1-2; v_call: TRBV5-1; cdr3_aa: CASSLGGYSYGYTF
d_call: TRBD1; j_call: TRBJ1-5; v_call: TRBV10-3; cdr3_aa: CAISEQGADNQPQHF
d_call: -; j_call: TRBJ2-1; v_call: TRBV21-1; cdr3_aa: CASSRAGGLSNEQFF
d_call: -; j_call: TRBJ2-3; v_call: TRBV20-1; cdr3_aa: CSATRDTQYF
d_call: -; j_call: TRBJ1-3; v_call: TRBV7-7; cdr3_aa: CASTGADSGNTIYF
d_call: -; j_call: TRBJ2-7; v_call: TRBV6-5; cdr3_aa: CASSPQGGLLYEQYF
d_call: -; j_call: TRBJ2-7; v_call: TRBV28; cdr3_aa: CASSTPNRDEQYF
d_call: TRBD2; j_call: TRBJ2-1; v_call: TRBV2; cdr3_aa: CASSFSGRGSYNEQFF
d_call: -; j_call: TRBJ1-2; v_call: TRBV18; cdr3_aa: CASSPGHLYGYTF
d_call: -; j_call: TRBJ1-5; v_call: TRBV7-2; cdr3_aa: CASSLAGFSNQPQHF
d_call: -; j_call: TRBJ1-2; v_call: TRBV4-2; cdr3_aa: CASSRSAGDDGYTF
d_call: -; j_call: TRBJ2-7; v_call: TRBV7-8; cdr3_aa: CASSSPLPGAEQYF
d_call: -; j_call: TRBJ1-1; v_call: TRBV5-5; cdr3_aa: CASRVPGRLDTEAFF
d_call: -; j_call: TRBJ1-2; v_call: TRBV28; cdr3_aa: CASKGGQGTANYGYTF
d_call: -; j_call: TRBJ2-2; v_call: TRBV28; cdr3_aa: CASSPFPGELFF
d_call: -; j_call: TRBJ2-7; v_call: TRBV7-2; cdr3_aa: CASSPPRYEQYF
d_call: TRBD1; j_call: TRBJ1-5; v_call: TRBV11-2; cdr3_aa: CASSLAGGDQPQHF
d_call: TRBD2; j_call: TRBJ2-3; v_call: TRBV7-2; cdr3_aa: CASSSSGDTQYF
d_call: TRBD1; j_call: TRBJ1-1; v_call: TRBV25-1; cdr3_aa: CTSSADRGTEAFF
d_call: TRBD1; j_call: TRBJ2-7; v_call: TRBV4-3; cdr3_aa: CASSQDDRASYEQYF
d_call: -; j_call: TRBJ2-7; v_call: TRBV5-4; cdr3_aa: CASSPGKNPYEQYF
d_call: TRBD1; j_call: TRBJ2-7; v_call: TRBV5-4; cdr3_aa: CASSYTGTGGDEQYF
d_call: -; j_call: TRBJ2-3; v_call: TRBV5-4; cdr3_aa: CASSTTRTDTQYF
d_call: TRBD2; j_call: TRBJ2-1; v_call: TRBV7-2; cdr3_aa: CASTEAPTGGEQFF
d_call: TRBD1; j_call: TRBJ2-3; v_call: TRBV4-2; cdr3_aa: CASSLGTGTDTQYF
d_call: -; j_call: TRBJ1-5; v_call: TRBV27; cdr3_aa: CASSSSETRYTPQHF
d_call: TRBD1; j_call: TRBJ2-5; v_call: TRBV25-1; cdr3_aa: CASSERGRGPQTQYF